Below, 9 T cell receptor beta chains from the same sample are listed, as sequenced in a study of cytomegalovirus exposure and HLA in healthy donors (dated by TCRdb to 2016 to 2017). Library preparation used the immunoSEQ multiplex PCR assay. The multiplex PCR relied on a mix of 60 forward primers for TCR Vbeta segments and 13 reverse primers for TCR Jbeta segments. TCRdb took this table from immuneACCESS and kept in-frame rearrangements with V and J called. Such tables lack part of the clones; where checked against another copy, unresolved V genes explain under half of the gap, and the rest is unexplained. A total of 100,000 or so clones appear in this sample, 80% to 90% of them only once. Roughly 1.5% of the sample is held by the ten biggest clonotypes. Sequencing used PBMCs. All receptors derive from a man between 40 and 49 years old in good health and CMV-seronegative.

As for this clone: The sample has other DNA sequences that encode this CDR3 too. DNA for the CDR3: TGTGCCAGCAGCTACCGGACAGGCTCTGGAAACACCATATATTTT. This gives the protein CASSYRTGSGNTIYF. The rearrangement uses TRBV9 and TRBJ1-3; 7 bases are shared with TRBD1. Germline V gene sequence: CDR1 SGDLS, CDR2 YYNGEE. This CDR3 is 15 amino acids long. J was trimmed by 0 bases and V by 4 bases; bases with no gene match: 4.

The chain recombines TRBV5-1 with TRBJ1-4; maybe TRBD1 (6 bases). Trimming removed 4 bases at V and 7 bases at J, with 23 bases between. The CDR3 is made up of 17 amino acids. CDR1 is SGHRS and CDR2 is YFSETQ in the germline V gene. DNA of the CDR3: TGCGCCAGCAGCGGGGTGGGGGCGAGGAGCCGGGGTGAAAAACTGTTTTTT. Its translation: CASSGVGARSRGEKLFF.

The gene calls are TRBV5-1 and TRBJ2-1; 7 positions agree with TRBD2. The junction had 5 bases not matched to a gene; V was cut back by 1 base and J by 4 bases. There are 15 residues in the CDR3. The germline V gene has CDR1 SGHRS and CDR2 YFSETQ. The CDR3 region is CASSLWEGRYNEQFF. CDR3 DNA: TGCGCCAGCAGCTTGTGGGAGGGGAGGTACAATGAGCAGTTCTTC.

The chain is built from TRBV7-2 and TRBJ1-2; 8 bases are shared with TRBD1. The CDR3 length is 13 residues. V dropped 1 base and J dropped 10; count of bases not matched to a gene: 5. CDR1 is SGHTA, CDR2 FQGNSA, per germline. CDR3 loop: CASSLGGTGDYTF. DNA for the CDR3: TGTGCCAGCAGCTTAGGCGGGACAGGAGACTACACCTTC.

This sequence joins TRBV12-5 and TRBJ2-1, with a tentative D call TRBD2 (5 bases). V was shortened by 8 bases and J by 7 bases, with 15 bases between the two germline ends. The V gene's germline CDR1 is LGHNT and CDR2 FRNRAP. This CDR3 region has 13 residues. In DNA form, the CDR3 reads TGTGCTAGTTGGGCCACCCCGGGGAATGAGCAGTTCTTC. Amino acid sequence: CASWATPGNEQFF.

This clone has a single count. The CDR3 sequence: CASSTGQANYGYTF. CDR3 sequence (DNA): TGTGCCAGCAGTACAGGCCAAGCTAACTATGGCTACACCTTC. The chain employs TRBV28 and TRBJ1-2; possible D gene TRBD1, 5 bases. CDR1 is MDHEN and CDR2 is SYDVKM in the germline V gene. V was pared by 5 bases and J by 0 bases, with 10 bases between. The CDR3 loop spans 14 amino acids.

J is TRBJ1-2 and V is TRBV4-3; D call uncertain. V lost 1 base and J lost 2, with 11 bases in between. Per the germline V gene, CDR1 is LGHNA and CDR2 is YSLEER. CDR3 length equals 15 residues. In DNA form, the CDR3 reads TGCGCCAGCAGCCAAGTTGAGAGAAACAACTATGGCTACACCTTC. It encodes CASSQVERNNYGYTF.

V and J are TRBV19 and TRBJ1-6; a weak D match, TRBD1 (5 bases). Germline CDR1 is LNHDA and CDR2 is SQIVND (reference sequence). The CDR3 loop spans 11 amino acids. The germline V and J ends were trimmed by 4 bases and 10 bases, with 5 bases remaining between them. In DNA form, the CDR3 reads TGTGCCAGTAGTACAGGGTCACCCCTCCACTTT. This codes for CASSTGSPLHF. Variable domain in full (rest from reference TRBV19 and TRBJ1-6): DGGITQSPKYLFRKEGQNVTLSCEQNLNHDAMYWYRQDPGQGLRLIYYSQIVNDFQKGDIAEGYSVSREKKESFPLTVTSAQKNPTAFYLCASSTGSPLHFGNGTRLTVT.

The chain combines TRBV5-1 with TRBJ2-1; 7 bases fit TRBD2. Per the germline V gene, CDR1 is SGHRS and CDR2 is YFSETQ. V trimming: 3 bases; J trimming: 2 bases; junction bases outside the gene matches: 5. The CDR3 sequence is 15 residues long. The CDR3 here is CASSSREGTYNEQFF. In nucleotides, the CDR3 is TGCGCCAGCAGCTCCAGGGAGGGGACCTACAATGAGCAGTTCTTC.